The 27 T cell receptor beta chains below were found in one sample sequenced in a study of T cell responses to AZD1222 COVID-19 vaccine. The protocol was immunoSEQ multiplex PCR, while the TCRdb copy is restricted to in-frame clones and leaves out a portion. The repertoire holds approximately 150,000 clones, 85% to 95% seen once, with 2.3% in the top ten. The material sequenced was peripheral blood, taken on day 0 of AZD1222 vaccination. The source of these receptors is an adult in good health.

The V call is TRBV10-3, the J call TRBJ2-1; D could derive from TRBD1 or TRBD2 (6 bases each). This CDR3 is built from 14 residues. Germline assignment: CDR1 ENHRY and CDR2 SYGVKD. The germline V and J ends were trimmed by 2 bases and 9 bases, with 14 bases remaining between them. DNA for the CDR3: TGTGCCATCAGTGAGGGTGGGGGGCAAGGTGAGCAGTTCTTC. Translating it yields CAISEGGGQGEQFF.

The genes are TRBV4-1 and TRBJ1-6; TRBD1 aligns across 7 bases. The CDR3 extends over 16 amino acids. V lost 3 bases and J lost 7; bases outside the gene matches: 9. Germline-derived CDR1 and CDR2 are MGHRA and YSYEKL. The CDR3: CASSHPSDRENSPLHF. CDR3 DNA sequence: TGCGCCAGCAGCCATCCGTCCGACAGGGAAAATTCACCCCTCCACTTT.

The V call is TRBV6-5, the J call TRBJ2-5; the D gene is possibly TRBD2 (6 bases). V dropped 2 bases and J dropped 2 bases, with 15 bases sitting between them. Germline V CDR1 and CDR2: MNHEY, SVGAGI. The CDR3 spans 16 residues. The CDR3 loop reads CASSYGAGPDQETQYF. In nucleotides, the CDR3 is TGTGCCAGCAGTTACGGGGCGGGGCCGGATCAAGAGACCCAGTACTTC.

This clone has only one observation. The CDR3 sequence is CASSLGQGLGEETQYF. The CDR3 coding sequence is TGTGCCAGCAGCTTGGGACAGGGTCTGGGGGAAGAGACCCAGTACTTC. The rearrangement links TRBV5-5 to TRBJ2-5; 7 positions match TRBD1. The length of the CDR3 is 16 residues. Germline V CDR1 and CDR2: SGHKS, YYEKEE (reference sequence). Trimming at V came to 0 bases and at J to 3 bases, leaving 8 bases not matched to a gene. Based on the CDR3 plus reference TRBV5-5 and TRBJ2-5, the full variable domain is DAGVTQSPTHLIKTRGQQVTLRCSPISGHKSVSWYQQVLGQGPQFIFQYYEKEERGRGNFPDRFSARQFPNYSSELNVNALLLGDSALYLCASSLGQGLGEETQYFGPGTRLLVL.

The V and J genes are TRBV7-2 and TRBJ1-5; maybe TRBD1 (5 bases). Germline-derived CDR1 and CDR2 are SGHTA and FQGNSA. Deletions cut 1 base from V and 3 bases from J, with 10 bases between. This CDR3 contains 15 residues. The CDR3 DNA reads as TGTGCCAGCAGCTTAGGTCCGGGGCTCAATCAGCCCCAGCATTTT. Protein sequence: CASSLGPGLNQPQHF.

This chain links TRBV29-1 with TRBJ1-2; 9 nucleotides match TRBD1. V was clipped by 3 bases and J by 4 bases; unmatched bases: 6. From germline, CDR1 is SQVTM and CDR2 ANQGSEA. The CDR3 is 14 amino acids. The CDR3 region is CSVDLEGQGYGYTF. The CDR3 nucleotides are TGCAGCGTTGATTTGGAGGGACAGGGCTATGGCTACACCTTC.

This clone was counted between two and nine times. V usage is TRBV7-3 and J usage is TRBJ2-1, with unresolved D. This CDR3 has 16 amino acids. Looked up from germline, CDR1 is SGHTA and CDR2 is FQGTGA. V was shortened by 2 bases and J by 0 bases, with 11 bases between the two germline ends. CDR3: CASSLRRGDSYNEQFF. The CDR3 nucleotides read TGTGCCAGCAGCTTACGGCGCGGAGACTCCTACAATGAGCAGTTCTTC.

The chain combines TRBV14 with TRBJ1-1; TRBD1 might be the D (5 bases). This CDR3 spans 13 amino acids. Trimming took 4 bases from V and 3 from J, leaving 9 bases between them. Germline V lookup: CDR1 SGHDN, CDR2 FVKESK. CDR3 DNA sequence: TGTGCCAGCAGCCGAGAAGGGGACACTGAAGCTTTCTTT. It translates to CASSREGDTEAFF.

The V and J genes are TRBV18 and TRBJ1-2, with D possibly being TRBD1 (5 bases). The germline V gene has CDR1 KGHSH and CDR2 LQKENI. CDR3 size: 13 residues. V was cut by 6 bases and J by 4 bases, with 12 bases left in between. Here the CDR3 reads CASSGTALYGYTF. CDR3 sequence (DNA): TGTGCCAGCTCTGGGACCGCTCTCTATGGCTACACCTTC.

The V and J genes are TRBV9 and TRBJ1-2, with D maybe TRBD1 (5 bases). The V gene's germline CDR1 is SGDLS and CDR2 YYNGEE. This CDR3 has 14 residues. Trimming left V 3 bases short and J 2 bases short, with 11 bases between. For the CDR3, the DNA is TGTGCCAGCAGCGGGAGGGCAGGGAACTATGGCTACACCTTC. This translates into CASSGRAGNYGYTF.

The V and J genes are TRBV7-3 and TRBJ2-3; D not resolved. The CDR3 loop spans 14 amino acids. Per germline, CDR1 SGHTA and CDR2 FQGTGA. V lost 3 bases and J 1 base, leaving 8 bases between the germline ends. CDR3: CASSFIHGTDTQYF. CDR3 DNA sequence: TGTGCCAGCAGCTTCATCCACGGCACAGATACGCAGTATTTT.

Here the CDR3 reads CASSLAAGGGGYTF. CDR3 DNA sequence: TGTGCCAGCAGCTTAGCGGCGGGGGGCGGCGGCTACACCTTC. The rearrangement links TRBV7-9 to TRBJ1-2; possibly TRBD1 for D (6 bases). V was trimmed by 0 bases and J by 8 bases, leaving 13 bases between them. The V gene's germline CDR1 is SEHNR and CDR2 FQNEAQ (reference sequence). This CDR3 has 14 amino acids.

The chain combines TRBV10-1 with TRBJ2-2; the match to TRBD2 covers 11 bases. Losses at the gene ends were 4 bases for V and 4 bases for J; bases not matched to a gene: 5. There are 16 residues in the CDR3. Germline V gene sequence: CDR1 WNHNN, CDR2 SYGVQD (reference sequence). The CDR3 DNA reads TGCGCCAGCAGTGCTGTACTAGCGGGAGCCACCGGGGAGCTGTTTTTT. Translated: CASSAVLAGATGELFF.

The chain joins TRBV5-6 to TRBJ1-5; D is ambiguous. The CDR3 loop spans 11 amino acids. The ends were cut back, 6 bases at V and 3 bases at J, with 4 bases in the middle. Germline values: CDR1 SGHDT, CDR2 YYEEEE. CDR3 sequence (DNA): TGTGCCAGCAAAGTCAATCAGCCCCAGCATTTT. It encodes CASKVNQPQHF.

This clone was observed a single time. This sequence joins TRBV5-1 and TRBJ1-3; D remains ambiguous. Trimming left V 4 bases short and J 0 bases short, with 5 bases between. This CDR3 is 13 amino acids long. CDR1 and CDR2 (germline): SGHRS, YFSETQ. The CDR3 coding sequence is TGCGCCAGCAGCCGGGACTCTGGAAACACCATATATTTT. As protein: CASSRDSGNTIYF.

The chain couples TRBV5-4 to TRBJ2-7; TRBD2 matches at 8 bases. The junction had 5 bases not matched to a gene; V was cut back by 2 bases and J by 1 base. Germline CDR1 and CDR2: SGHNT and YYREEE (reference sequence). The CDR3 has 15 residues. For the CDR3, the DNA is TGTGCCAGCAGCTTCACCACGGGAGGGTCCTACGAGCAGTACTTC. It is translated as CASSFTTGGSYEQYF.

The chain has TRBV20-1 and TRBJ2-7; 7 nucleotides align to TRBD1. V lost 3 bases and J lost 6; bases outside the gene matches: 5. The CDR3 spans 12 residues. Looked up from germline, CDR1 is DFQATT and CDR2 is SNEGSKA (reference sequence). For the CDR3, the DNA is TGCAGTGCTAGTCCCAGACAGGGCGAGCAGTACTTC. It encodes CSASPRQGEQYF.

In its sample, this clone was seen once. This chain connects TRBV5-6 to TRBJ2-7, with D perhaps given as TRBD1 or TRBD2 (6 bases each). The germline V gene encodes CDR1 SGHDT and CDR2 YYEEEE. The germline V and J ends were trimmed by 5 bases and 2 bases, with 17 bases remaining between them. The CDR3 is made up of 15 amino acids. The CDR3 DNA reads as TGTGCCAGCAGGCCCCGGGGGCGTGCAACCTACGAGCAGTACTTC. Translated, it gives CASRPRGRATYEQYF. The full variable domain, rest sourced from reference TRBV5-6 and TRBJ2-7, is DAGVTQSPTHLIKTRGQQVTLRCSPKSGHDTVSWYQQALGQGPQFIFQYYEEEERQRGNFPDRFSGHQFPNYSSELNVNALLLGDSALYLCASRPRGRATYEQYFGPGTRLTVT.

V usage is TRBV6-5 and J usage is TRBJ2-1; perhaps TRBD2 as D (6 bases). The ends were cut back, 3 bases at V and 0 bases at J, with 9 bases in the middle. This CDR3 is 15 amino acids long. Germline V lookup: CDR1 MNHEY, CDR2 SVGAGI. In nucleotides, the CDR3 is TGTGCCAGCAGTTATGGAGGGAACTCCTACAATGAGCAGTTCTTC. It is translated as CASSYGGNSYNEQFF.

The genes are TRBV6-5 and TRBJ2-3; 10 nucleotides match TRBD2. Germline CDR1 reads MNHEY; CDR2 reads SVGAGI. The CDR3 loop spans 14 amino acids. The V and J ends lost 10 bases and 11 bases, in that order; junction bases with no gene match: 15. The CDR3 loop is CATRWASGSAEQYF. In DNA form, the CDR3 reads TGTGCCACCAGGTGGGCTAGCGGGAGTGCCGAGCAGTATTTT.

The chain recombines TRBV29-1 with TRBJ2-3; TRBD1 might be the D (6 bases). CDR1 and CDR2 (germline): SQVTM, ANQGSEA. This CDR3 is built from 14 residues. V lost 6 bases to trimming and J lost 0 bases, with 13 bases between them. The CDR3 nucleotides read TGCAGCGTCGGTTCGGGACATAGCACAGATACGCAGTATTTT. Protein product: CSVGSGHSTDTQYF.

The gene calls are TRBV5-6 and TRBJ1-4; TRBD1 is a possible D gene (5 bases). Looked up from germline, CDR1 is SGHDT and CDR2 is YYEEEE. Trimming shortened V by 4 bases and J by 8 bases, and 18 bases separated the two germline ends. CDR3 size: 15 residues. The CDR3 sequence is CASSPGPLEKEKLFF. The CDR3 DNA is TGTGCCAGCAGCCCGGGGCCCCTCGAGAAGGAAAAACTGTTTTTT. Variable domain in full (rest from reference TRBV5-6 and TRBJ1-4): DAGVTQSPTHLIKTRGQQVTLRCSPKSGHDTVSWYQQALGQGPQFIFQYYEEEERQRGNFPDRFSGHQFPNYSSELNVNALLLGDSALYLCASSPGPLEKEKLFFGSGTQLSVL.

V is TRBV19 and J is TRBJ1-1; 7 bases align to TRBD1. The junction had 5 bases not matched to a gene; V was cut back by 7 bases and J by 0 bases. The CDR3 extends over 14 amino acids. Germline V CDR1 and CDR2: LNHDA, SQIVND (reference sequence). The DNA for the CDR3 is TGTGCCAGTACAACAGGGGTTATGAACACTGAAGCTTTCTTT. This encodes CASTTGVMNTEAFF.

The chain combines TRBV5-1 with TRBJ2-1; D is perhaps TRBD1 or TRBD2 (6 bases each). Looked up from germline, CDR1 is SGHRS and CDR2 is YFSETQ. The CDR3 has 14 amino acids. The V end was cut by 7 bases, the J end by 2 bases, with 13 bases between. As DNA, the CDR3 is TGCGCCAGCGCGAGGAGGGGGGCCTACAATGAGCAGTTCTTC. This translates into CASARRGAYNEQFF.

The CDR3, as DNA: TGTGCCAGCAGCTTAGGTGGCAGCAGAAACACCGGGGAGCTGTTTTTT. It specifies CASSLGGSRNTGELFF. The chain is built from TRBV7-9 and TRBJ2-2; D gene unclear. Germline CDR1 reads SEHNR; CDR2 reads FQNEAQ (reference sequence). The CDR3 runs to 16 residues. V shed 1 base and J shed 2 bases, with 11 bases lying between them.

The rearrangement joins TRBV19 to TRBJ1-1; D call uncertain. CDR3 length: 13 residues. V was clipped by 9 bases and J by 0 bases, with 11 bases between them. The germline V gene has CDR1 LNHDA and CDR2 SQIVND (reference sequence). CDR3 sequence: CASHPIMNTEAFF. Here the CDR3 DNA reads TGTGCCAGCCACCCGATCATGAACACTGAAGCTTTCTTT.

This clone was seen only once. The gene calls are TRBV12-3 or TRBV12-4 and TRBJ2-3; unclear D gene. This CDR3 has 13 residues. V was cut by 7 bases and J by 5 bases, with 13 bases left in between. The CDR3 region has the DNA TGTGCCAGCAATCGGCAGCCTAGAGATACGCAGTATTTT. Protein product: CASNRQPRDTQYF.